The 7 T cell receptor beta chains given below trace back to one sample, sequenced in a study of T cells in Graves' hyperthyroidism and ophthalmopathy. Using RNA transcripts as the source, TCR beta CDR3 regions were amplified. The primer set for the first-round RT-PCR of the TCR CDR3 was HTBI. Each CDR3 protein is one row after TCRdb ran MiXCR on the multiplex PCR reads. The data show more than 650,000 distinct CDR3 sequences, with around 15% seen just once and 10% held by the top ten. Material: blood. These receptors all stem from a woman aged 18-35 years with Graves' hyperthyroidism.

This clonotype was counted only a few times. J is TRBJ1-4 and V is TRBV7-6; TRBD1 might be the D (5 bases). CDR3 length equals 15 residues. The V end was cut by 0 bases, the J end by 4 bases, with 9 bases between. CDR1 and CDR2 from the germline V gene are SGHVS and FNYEAQ. The CDR3 here is CASSLAGGFNEKLFF. The CDR3 bases are TGTGCCAGCAGCTTAGCGGGGGGATTTAATGAAAAACTGTTTTTT.

As regards this clonotype: The junction and the germline gene differ at one end; a read error may be behind it. The chain employs TRBV2 and TRBJ2-5; D assignment may be TRBD1 or TRBD2 (6 bases each). Germline CDR1 SNHLY, CDR2 FYNNEI. The CDR3 has 13 amino acids. This CDR3 is CASRRGEQETQCF. The DNA of the CDR3 is TGTGCCAGCAGGAGGGGGGAGCAAGAGACCCAGTGCTTC.

The J gene is TRBJ1-5, the V gene TRBV12-3 or TRBV12-4; D unclear. The germline V and J ends were trimmed by 2 bases and 0 bases, with 8 bases remaining between them. The CDR3 is made up of 15 amino acids. CDR3 protein: CASSLYPDSNQPQHF. CDR3 DNA: TGTGCCAGCAGTTTATACCCCGATAGCAATCAGCCCCAGCATTTT.

This clonotype was observed at least ten times. J is TRBJ1-5 and V is TRBV28; a weak D match, TRBD1 (6 bases). The CDR3 is 18 residues long. V gave up 6 bases and J gave up 0 bases, with 21 bases separating them. Germline V gene lookup returns CDR1 MDHEN and CDR2 SYDVKM. This CDR3 reads CASSQTGRGDDSNQPQHF. DNA for the CDR3: TGTGCCAGCAGCCAAACAGGGAGGGGCGATGATAGCAATCAGCCCCAGCATTTT.

V is TRBV11-2 and J is TRBJ1-2; 9 nucleotides align to TRBD1. V was clipped by 4 bases and J by 5 bases; unmatched bases: 8. Looked up from germline, CDR1 is SGHAT and CDR2 is FQNNGV. This CDR3 is built from 15 residues. The CDR3: CASSSDRGGWYGYTF. The CDR3 DNA sequence: TGTGCCAGCAGCTCGGACAGGGGAGGTTGGTATGGCTACACCTTC. The full variable domain, completed using reference TRBV11-2 and TRBJ1-2, is EAGVAQSPRYKIIEKRQSVAFWCNPISGHATLYWYQQILGQGPKLLIQFQNNGVVDDSQLPKDRFSAERLKGVDSTLKIQPAKLEDSAVYLCASSSDRGGWYGYTFGSGTRLTVV.

This clonotype was recorded a few times. The chain has TRBV7-8 and TRBJ1-2, with a tentative D call TRBD1 (5 bases). The CDR3 length is 16 residues. The ends were cut back, 6 bases at V and 2 bases at J, with 19 bases in the middle. Germline V CDR1 and CDR2: SGHVS, FQNEAQ. The CDR3 sequence is CASSLTRDFSNYGYTF. The CDR3 region has the DNA TGTGCCAGCAGTTTAACAAGGGACTTCTCGAACTATGGCTACACCTTC.

This clonotype was detected many times. The chain joins TRBV20-1 to TRBJ2-3; D ambiguous. This CDR3 comprises 15 residues. Trimming stripped 3 bases from V and 0 bases from J, with 13 bases between. The V gene's germline CDR1 is DFQATT and CDR2 SNEGSKA (reference sequence). The CDR3 DNA sequence: TGCAGTGCTAGGACCGGCGGTACTAGCACAGATACGCAGTATTTT. It encodes CSARTGGTSTDTQYF.